This TCR beta chain appears in the sequencing data of a study of vaccination effects on CD4 cells after COVID-19. Whole-study context: Antigen-specific CD4+ T cells were first expanded with viral peptide pools by the ViraFEST assay and only then sequenced. It was a median of 72 days after the second dose that post-vaccine samples were obtained.

V was cut by 7 bases and J by 4 bases, with 10 bases left in between. Germline V gene data show CDR1 as LNHDA and CDR2 as SQIVND (reference sequence). This CDR3 has 12 residues. This clone was observed a handful of times. What it binds is unknown. Using immunoSEQ multiplex PCR, the repertoire was profiled, and TCRdb retains in-frame clones only, with some absent. The sample has approximately 30,000 clones; roughly 74% are singletons. Investigators separated out CD4+ T cells once around 11 days of culture had passed. Two doses of BNT162b2 or mRNA-1273 vaccine were administered to participants. Cultures received IL-2 medium that replaced half the medium on days 3 and 7. Overall study results and limits: Marked clonal contraction of infection- and vaccine-induced clones was seen late after vaccination.

The V and J genes are TRBV19 and TRBJ1-2, with D uncertain. The sequence was obtained from a human donor who received a COVID-19 vaccine. The sequenced sample was CD4+ T cells from PBMCs cultured without peptide, obtained after COVID-19 vaccination. The CDR3 DNA reads as TGTGCCAGTAAAGACGGGCTCTATGGCTACACCTTC. Encoded protein: CASKDGLYGYTF. Variable domain in full (rest from reference TRBV19 and TRBJ1-2): DGGITQSPKYLFRKEGQNVTLSCEQNLNHDAMYWYRQDPGQGLRLIYYSQIVNDFQKGDIAEGYSVSREKKESFPLTVTSAQKNPTAFYLCASKDGLYGYTFGSGTRLTVV.